The 19 T cell receptor beta chains given below trace back to one sample, sequenced in a study of vaccination and CD4 T cells after COVID-19 (dated by TCRdb to about 2022). The library was generated by PCR. Data came from an Illumina iSeq 100. TCR sequencing of DNA from cultured CD4+ T cells used the Oncomine TCR Beta short-read assay at the Johns Hopkins FTIC core. The public reads were reprocessed in TCRdb via fastp at Q25 and MiXCR, keeping in-frame beta chains. A single entry per CDR3 protein holds the most common genes and DNA from its merged rows. Within this sample are 8,000 or so distinct CDR3 sequences, with approximately 49% of them counted one time only. Roughly 19% of the sample comes from the top ten. This sample's treatment or condition label indicates: approximately 9-day PBMC culture with coronavirus spike peptide pools or control peptides (ViraFEST assay). CD4+ T cells from unexposed donors were collected before the COVID-19 pandemic (2011-2018).

These receptors' targets are unknown. The sequenced sample was CD4+ T cells from blood, cultured in vitro. These receptors all come from a human donor in good health.

This chain uses TRBV7-8 with TRBJ2-1, with 10 bases aligning to TRBD2. J lost 7 bases, V lost 5 bases, and 11 bases had no gene match. The CDR3 has 16 residues. Germline lookup yields CDR1 SGHVS and CDR2 FQNEAQ. In nucleotides, the CDR3 is TGTGCCAGCAGCCACCCTAGCGGGAGAGGGGGTAATGAGCAGTTCTTC. Translated: CASSHPSGRGGNEQFF. Complete variable domain (other parts from reference TRBV7-8 and TRBJ2-1): GAGVSQSPRYKVAKRGQDVALRCDPISGHVSLFWYQQALGQGPEFLTYFQNEAQLDKSGLPSDRFFAERPEGSVSTLKIQRTQQEDSAVYLCASSHPSGRGGNEQFFGPGTRLTVL.

This clonotype was counted a few times. The chain links TRBV6-1 to TRBJ1-5; no firm D call. The CDR3 is 16 amino acids. Germline values: CDR1 MNHNS, CDR2 SASEGT. The ends were cut back, 0 bases at V and 9 bases at J, with 18 bases in the middle. CDR3 DNA: TGTGCCAGCAGTGAAGCCGGGCCATTCGGCCATCGGCCCCAGCATTTT. Its protein product is CASSEAGPFGHRPQHF.

In its sample, this clonotype was seen a few times. This sequence joins TRBV27 and TRBJ1-5; 7 nucleotides agree with TRBD1. The CDR3 spans 16 residues. Germline CDR1 MNHEY, CDR2 SMNVEV (reference sequence). Trimming cost V 5 bases and J 1 base; bases outside gene matches: 8. CDR3 protein: CASSHRQGLSNQPQHF. For the CDR3, the DNA is TGTGCCAGCAGTCATAGACAGGGCCTCAGCAATCAGCCCCAGCATTTT.

This chain uses TRBV12-3 or TRBV12-4 with TRBJ2-5; no definite D call. Between the trimmed V and J ends, which lost 5 bases and 5 bases, there was a span of 12 bases. The CDR3 has 13 amino acids. CDR3 bases: TGTGCCAGCAGTCAACGGACCGGGGAGACCCAGTACTTC. Protein product: CASSQRTGETQYF.

Remarks on this clonotype: One junction end disagrees with the germline gene, perhaps due to a read error. The chain joins TRBV7-9 to TRBJ2-7; 7 nucleotides agree with TRBD2. CDR1 is SEHNR and CDR2 is FQNEAQ in the germline V gene (reference sequence). The CDR3 has 17 amino acids. The CDR3 DNA reads TGTGCCAGCAGCTTAGCGGCGGGGGACCGGGATTCCTACGAGCAGTGCTTC. Translation gives CASSLAAGDRDSYEQCF.

CDR3 sequence (DNA): TGTGCCAGCAGTGGAACCCTGGGGCATGAGCAGTTCTTC. Translation gives CASSGTLGHEQFF. The chain carries TRBV25-1 and TRBJ2-1, with D possibly matching TRBD1 (5 bases). The germline V gene encodes CDR1 MGHDK and CDR2 SYGVNS. Trimming took off 4 bases at V and 8 bases at J, with 12 bases between the two ends. The CDR3 sequence is 13 residues long.

This clonotype was detected only a few times. This chain links TRBV6-5 with TRBJ2-3; TRBD1 is a possible D gene (5 bases). CDR3 length: 13 amino acids. CDR1 MNHEY and CDR2 SVGAGI come from the germline V gene. The V end was cut by 0 bases, the J end by 9 bases, with 10 bases between. CDR3 DNA: TGTGCCAGCAGTTACTCAGGGGCGGCGACGCAGTATTTT. Its translation is CASSYSGAATQYF.

A few counts support this clonotype. The rearrangement uses TRBV6-5 and TRBJ2-7; D may be TRBD2 (7 bases). Germline V gene lookup returns CDR1 MNHEY and CDR2 SVGAGI. The CDR3 covers 14 residues. With 1 base removed from V and 5 bases from J, the gap between germline ends came to 12 bases. The CDR3 loop reads CASSYWGGRNEQYF. As DNA, the CDR3 is TGTGCCAGCAGTTACTGGGGGGGCAGGAACGAGCAGTACTTC.

This sequence joins TRBV19 and TRBJ2-3, with D hard to call. This CDR3 has 14 amino acids. Trimming left V 3 bases short and J 4 bases short, with 11 bases between. The germline CDR1 and CDR2 sequences are LNHDA and SQIVND (reference sequence). CDR3 in amino acids: CASSISQGPDTQYF. For the CDR3, the DNA is TGTGCCAGTAGTATCTCGCAAGGGCCAGATACGCAGTATTTT.

The V call is TRBV19, the J call TRBJ1-5; TRBD1 matches at 12 bases. CDR1 is LNHDA and CDR2 is SQIVND in the germline V gene (reference sequence). The CDR3 sequence is 15 residues long. Trimming removed 10 bases from V and 3 bases from J; junction bases left unmatched: 7. CDR3 DNA sequence: TGTGCCACTCAGGGGGACAGGGGGCTCAATCAGCCCCAGCATTTT. It specifies CATQGDRGLNQPQHF.

The chain carries TRBV10-2 and TRBJ1-2; D remains ambiguous. This CDR3 spans 15 amino acids. The germline V gene encodes CDR1 WSHSY and CDR2 SAAADI. V lost 3 bases and J 0 bases, leaving 11 bases between the germline ends. The CDR3 DNA reads as TGCGCCAGCAGTGATAGAACGGAACCTAACTATGGCTACACCTTC. Its protein product is CASSDRTEPNYGYTF.

This clonotype was seen a handful of times. This chain links TRBV20-1 with TRBJ2-3; 7 positions match TRBD1. V lost 5 bases, J lost 0 bases, and 5 bases stayed unmatched. Germline V CDR1 and CDR2: DFQATT, SNEGSKA (reference sequence). The CDR3 is 14 residues long. CDR3 DNA: TGCAGTGCTTCTGGGACAGTTAGCACAGATACGCAGTATTTT. It codes for CSASGTVSTDTQYF.

This chain uses TRBV11-2 with TRBJ2-7; TRBD1 agrees at 9 bases. The germline CDR1 and CDR2 sequences are SGHAT and FQNNGV. Germline trimming cut 4 bases from V and 0 bases from J; bases unmatched to any gene: 1. CDR3 length: 14 amino acids. The CDR3 reads CASSSTGGSYEQYF. CDR3 bases: TGTGCCAGCAGCTCGACAGGGGGCTCCTACGAGCAGTACTTC.

The CDR3 loop reads CSAQRTSGAGDTQYF. In DNA form, the CDR3 reads TGCAGTGCCCAACGGACTAGCGGAGCGGGGGATACGCAGTATTTT. The chain is built from TRBV20-1 and TRBJ2-3; TRBD2 matches at 10 bases. CDR3 length: 15 amino acids. CDR1 is DFQATT and CDR2 is SNEGSKA in the germline V gene (reference sequence). Losses at the gene ends were 6 bases for V and 6 bases for J; bases not matched to a gene: 12.

This clonotype was seen only a few times. The chain joins TRBV28 to TRBJ1-2; the D gene is possibly TRBD1 (6 bases). The V end lost 5 bases, the J end lost 4 bases, and 17 bases lay between the germline ends. Germline V lookup: CDR1 MDHEN, CDR2 SYDVKM. CDR3 length equals 15 residues. For the CDR3, the DNA is TGTGCCAGCAGTGGGGGTGGGGGGCTAGGCTATGGCTACACCTTC. Its protein is CASSGGGGLGYGYTF.

V usage is TRBV10-3 and J usage is TRBJ2-3; 7 nucleotides agree with TRBD1. CDR1 is ENHRY, CDR2 SYGVKD, per germline. CDR3 size: 15 residues. Trimming cost V 5 bases and J 0 bases; bases outside gene matches: 5. The DNA for the CDR3 is TGTGCCATCAGTCTAGGACAGGCTAGCACAGATACGCAGTATTTT. Translated, it gives CAISLGQASTDTQYF.

The chain carries TRBV20-1 and TRBJ2-1, with 10 bases aligning to TRBD2. The CDR3 length is 15 residues. In germline, CDR1 is DFQATT, CDR2 SNEGSKA (reference sequence). The J segment lost 7 bases and the V segment lost 4 bases, leaving 10 bases of the junction unmatched. The CDR3 sequence is CSANPLAGDSNEQFF. The DNA for the CDR3 is TGCAGTGCTAACCCCCTAGCGGGGGATTCAAATGAGCAGTTCTTC.

This clonotype was detected a few times. The chain carries TRBV27 and TRBJ1-2; D perhaps matches TRBD1 (5 bases). The V end lost 3 bases, the J end lost 4 bases, and 9 bases lay between the germline ends. Looked up from germline, CDR1 is MNHEY and CDR2 is SMNVEV (reference sequence). The CDR3 is 13 amino acids. The CDR3 spells CASSFRVGYGYTF. CDR3 in DNA: TGTGCCAGCAGTTTCAGGGTTGGCTATGGCTACACCTTC.

V usage is TRBV4-1 and J usage is TRBJ2-2; D gene unclear. CDR3 length: 14 residues. The V and J ends lost 3 bases and 2 bases respectively, with 7 bases between them. Germline CDR1 and CDR2: MGHRA and YSYEKL. The CDR3 nucleotides read TGCGCCAGCAGCCACCTAAGTAACACCGGGGAGCTGTTTTTT. Its translation is CASSHLSNTGELFF.